This T cell receptor (beta chain) was retrieved from a study of cytomegalovirus exposure and HLA in healthy donors. The CDR3 covers 10 residues. V lost 6 bases and J 3 bases, leaving 4 bases between the germline ends. Germline V gives CDR1 SGHKS, CDR2 YYEKEE (reference sequence). Primers: 60 Vbeta forward and 13 Jbeta reverse. TCRdb keeps only in-frame clones here, not all; method: immunoSEQ multiplex PCR. The sample has 150,000 to 200,000 clones, 70% to 85% seen once. This clonotype was obtained from a woman younger than 45 in good health and CMV-seronegative. Sequences were obtained from PBMCs. The chain uses TRBV5-5 and TRBJ2-7, with D uncertain. For the CDR3, the DNA is TGTGCCAGCAACGGCTACGAGCAGTACTTC. Protein sequence: CASNGYEQYF.